This T cell receptor beta chain is from a study of blood T cells in healthy people across ages. There were at least 5.5 micrograms of total RNA extracted from every sample. Then a second PCR, running roughly 6 to 11 cycles, was carried out with a sample-barcoded 5' primer and a J-beta primer mix. Every sample gave at least 3 million paired-end reads containing CDR3. TCRdb re-derived calls from the 5' RACE reads in MiXCR, one entry per CDR3 protein. The sample consists of 720,000 or so distinct CDR3 sequences, roughly two fifths of them appearing once. Between the trimmed V and J ends, which lost 3 bases and 6 bases, there was a span of 15 bases. The CDR3 is 14 amino acids.

The TCR was taken from a man at least 80 years old in good health. Sequencing used blood. The rearrangement links TRBV12-3 or TRBV12-4 to TRBJ2-7, with a tentative D call TRBD1 (6 bases). The CDR3 loop reads CASSFGSVGGEQYF. For the CDR3, the DNA is TGTGCCAGCAGTTTTGGGAGTGTAGGGGGCGAGCAGTACTTC.